This T cell receptor beta chain is from a study of cytomegalovirus exposure and HLA in healthy donors. Study-wide background: A previous analysis identified 95 million to 130 million unique TCR beta sequences derived from around 180 million T cells. Study-wide findings and caveats: A later analysis revealed that TCR association rates differed between HLA loci, peaking at DRB1 and bottoming out at HLA-C.

For this clone: The antigen is unknown.

PCR employed 60 Vbeta and 13 Jbeta primers. Clones were read by immunoSEQ multiplex PCR, and TCRdb kept only the in-frame ones, dropping some. Of 180,000 or so clones in the sample, about 75% are singletons; the top ten hold over 11%. Sequences were obtained from PBMCs. This sequence originates from a man in his fifties or sixties in good health and CMV-seropositive.

The CDR3 DNA is TGTGCCAGCAGCTTATTGGGACTTATAGAGACCCAGTACTTC. Translating it yields CASSLLGLIETQYF. V usage is TRBV7-2 and J usage is TRBJ2-5; tentatively, D is TRBD2 (6 bases). The CDR3 extends over 14 amino acids. Germline V CDR1 and CDR2: SGHTA, FQGNSA. The V end was cut by 2 bases, the J end by 4 bases, with 11 bases between.